This T cell receptor beta chain originates from a study of blood T cell repertoires in COVID-19. Overall study context: Both acute and convalescent COVID-19 samples were obtained from the United States, Italy and Spain. Sources were T cells, B-cell-depleted T cells, or PBMCs; the material itself was cDNA or gDNA.

In the source study's methods: Estimates of nucleated cell counts were drawn from the amplification of reference gene primers. Sequenced by immunoSEQ multiplex PCR; TCRdb stores in-frame clones only, minus some. V and J calls and clone size are copied from that table; D and trimming were computed from the DNA. In the table there are approximately 81,000 clones, around 80% of which are singletons. CDR3 length: 14 residues. Trimming left V 4 bases short and J 6 bases short, with 13 bases between. From germline, CDR1 is LNHDA and CDR2 SQIVND (reference sequence). This chain connects TRBV19 to TRBJ1-5; the D is unclear. Material: peripheral blood. The sequence derives from a human donor in a cohort sampled during active COVID-19. The CDR3 DNA is TGTGCCAGTAGTAATGGAGAGCGAAGTCAGCCCCAGCATTTT. Its translation is CASSNGERSQPQHF.